The 8 T cell receptor beta chains reported below all come from one sample, sequenced in a study of siplizumab effects on memory and regulatory T cells. Repertoires were generated with immunoSEQ multiplex PCR, while TCRdb's copy carries only in-frame clones and drops some. Here the sample spans fewer than 60,000 clones, roughly 93% being singletons. Sample: CD8+ T cells sorted from blood. Every receptor here comes from a human donor in good health.

The chain couples TRBV19 to TRBJ2-7; 7 positions agree with TRBD2. V trimming: 7 bases; J trimming: 2 bases; junction bases outside the gene matches: 5. Looked up from germline, CDR1 is LNHDA and CDR2 is SQIVND (reference sequence). This CDR3 contains 13 residues. This CDR3 reads CASKGGRTYEQYF. In DNA form, the CDR3 reads TGTGCCAGTAAGGGAGGGAGAACCTACGAGCAGTACTTC.

The V gene is TRBV5-1, the J gene TRBJ2-7, with 7 bases that match TRBD2. CDR1 is SGHRS, CDR2 YFSETQ, per germline. CDR3 length equals 13 residues. J gave up 9 bases and V 0 bases, and 6 bases lay outside the gene matches. The CDR3 reads CASSLEGTMPQYF. In DNA, the CDR3 is TGCGCCAGCAGCTTGGAAGGGACTATGCCGCAGTACTTC.

The rearrangement joins TRBV29-1 to TRBJ2-1; D may be TRBD1 or TRBD2 (6 bases each). The V and J ends lost 2 bases and 7 bases respectively, with 15 bases between them. The germline CDR1 and CDR2 sequences are SQVTM and ANQGSEA. The CDR3 runs to 14 residues. The CDR3 spells CSVELRGRANEQFF. The CDR3 region has the DNA TGCAGCGTTGAACTCCGGGGGCGGGCAAATGAGCAGTTCTTC.

The J gene is TRBJ1-3, the V gene TRBV25-1, with 7 bases identical to TRBD1. This CDR3 has 16 residues. V shed 3 bases and J 2 bases; nucleotides not matched to a gene: 7. CDR1 MGHDK and CDR2 SYGVNS come from the germline V gene. CDR3 DNA: TGTGCCAGCAGTGATCCTACAGGGGACCCTGGAAACACCATATATTTT. It encodes CASSDPTGDPGNTIYF.

The chain carries TRBV5-1 and TRBJ2-5; 12 bases fit TRBD1. Germline V gene data show CDR1 as SGHRS and CDR2 as YFSETQ. V dropped 0 bases and J dropped 5; count of bases not matched to a gene: 8. This CDR3 comprises 17 residues. CDR3 protein: CASSLGSGTGGWETQYF. Written as DNA, the CDR3 is TGCGCCAGCAGCTTGGGGTCCGGGACAGGGGGCTGGGAGACCCAGTACTTC.

The V gene is TRBV27, the J gene TRBJ2-7; a weak D match, TRBD2 (5 bases). This CDR3 has 13 residues. Per the germline V gene, CDR1 is MNHEY and CDR2 is SMNVEV (reference sequence). The V gene lost 3 bases and the J gene lost 2 bases, with 8 bases spanning the gap. The CDR3, as DNA: TGTGCCAGCAGTTTGGACTCGGCCTACGAGCAGTACTTC. This encodes CASSLDSAYEQYF.

V gene TRBV7-9 combines with J gene TRBJ1-4; perhaps TRBD1 as D (5 bases). CDR1 is SEHNR, CDR2 FQNEAQ, per germline (reference sequence). This CDR3 comprises 17 residues. V was shortened by 5 bases and J by 3 bases, with 19 bases between the two germline ends. CDR3 loop: CASSPGPGPGANEKLFF. CDR3 nucleotide sequence: TGTGCCAGCAGCCCCGGGCCGGGGCCGGGGGCTAATGAAAAACTGTTTTTT. The full variable domain, with the rest looked up from reference TRBV7-9 and TRBJ1-4, is DTGVSQNPRHKITKRGQNVTFRCDPISEHNRLYWYRQTLGQGPEFLTYFQNEAQLEKSRLLSDRFSAERPKGSFSTLEIQRTEQGDSAMYLCASSPGPGPGANEKLFFGSGTQLSVL.

The rearrangement links TRBV7-9 to TRBJ2-7, with 9 bases matching TRBD2. Germline V gene sequence: CDR1 SEHNR, CDR2 FQNEAQ (reference sequence). CDR3 length: 14 residues. The junction had 6 bases not matched to a gene; V was cut back by 5 bases and J by 4 bases. The CDR3 loop is CASSAGTSWYEQYF. The CDR3 coding sequence is TGTGCCAGCAGCGCAGGGACTAGCTGGTACGAGCAGTACTTC.